The clone carrying this T cell receptor (beta chain) was seen only a few times. The antigen remains unidentified. This entry belongs to a study of cytomegalovirus exposure and HLA in healthy donors. Study-level results: A later analysis appeared to link common viral pathogens to several of the most significant clusters. After further analysis at a later stage, 16,951 TCR beta sequences were associated with HLA alleles at 0.05 false discovery rate. Later analysis demonstrated an association between a missense DCLRE1C variant and TCR beta V- and J-gene trimming. Overall, approximately 150 TCR beta chains were annotated as cytomegalovirus-associated.

The PCR used 60 Vbeta and 13 Jbeta primers. Clones were read by immunoSEQ multiplex PCR, and TCRdb kept only the in-frame ones, dropping some. The sample yields 110,000 or so clones, 70% to 80% seen once. Trimming cost V 6 bases and J 0 bases, with 14 bases left between them. The CDR3 is 15 residues long. Germline V CDR1 and CDR2: SGHTA, FQGNSA. The chain combines TRBV7-2 with TRBJ1-2, with D unresolved. This TCR was sampled from a human donor in good health. The sample taken for sequencing was PBMCs. The CDR3 region is CASRAEATPNYGYTF. Here the CDR3 DNA reads TGTGCCAGCAGAGCCGAGGCTACCCCTAACTATGGCTACACCTTC.